What follows is one TCR beta chain and its context. Some clones are missing from TCRdb's copy, which holds only in-frame ones; the method was immunoSEQ multiplex PCR. This table has about 190,000 clones, roughly 93% appearing once. This sample was taken from a study of control samples from healthy donors and cancer patients. This TCR was recovered from a young man in good health. Sequenced material: blood.

CDR3 in DNA: TGTGCCAGCAGCCTGGAAAGCGGGGGCGCCAGCTATGGCTACACCTTC. Protein sequence: CASSLESGGASYGYTF. The J gene is TRBJ1-2, the V gene TRBV5-5; TRBD1 is a possible D gene (6 bases). V lost 4 bases and J 4 bases, leaving 20 bases between the germline ends. Germline V CDR1 and CDR2: SGHKS, YYEKEE (reference sequence). The CDR3 runs 16 residues.